The 13 T cell receptor beta chains reported below all come from one sample, sequenced in a study of regulatory T cells in long-lasting Graves disease. The TCR beta library used iRepertoire HTBI primers with Arm-PCR amplification of CDR3. TCRdb independently ran MiXCR on the multiplex PCR reads; one entry per CDR3 protein. Counted here are more than 400,000 distinct CDR3 sequences, less than 20% occurring once; the ten biggest clones make up about 10%. Time point in this sample: newly diagnosed GD, antithyroid drugs for less than 3 months. Extracted PBMC RNA gave rise to the TCR library. In addition, the sample was reused for a study of T cells in Graves' hyperthyroidism and ophthalmopathy.

The sequencing used peripheral blood mononuclear cells (PBMCs), collected at new diagnosis, from a patient treated with antithyroid drugs. The receptors were sampled from a woman under 40 with Graves disease.

This clonotype has at least ten counts. J is TRBJ2-5 and V is TRBV6-1; D may be TRBD1 (5 bases). The germline V gene encodes CDR1 MNHNS and CDR2 SASEGT. Deletions cut 6 bases from V and 2 bases from J, with 10 bases between. This CDR3 spans 13 amino acids. The CDR3 spells CASRGAPQETQYF. The CDR3 DNA is TGTGCCAGCAGAGGGGCGCCACAAGAGACCCAGTACTTC.

This clonotype was found many times. The gene calls are TRBV12-3 or TRBV12-4 and TRBJ2-7; TRBD1 agrees at 9 bases. The CDR3 is 13 residues long. V lost 5 bases and J lost 5; bases outside the gene matches: 4. The CDR3 spells CASSPGQGDEQYF. The CDR3 region has the DNA TGTGCCAGCAGTCCGGGACAGGGAGACGAGCAGTACTTC.

In this sample, this clonotype turned up a few times. The rearrangement links TRBV10-3 to TRBJ2-7, with TRBD2 matching over 11 bases. The CDR3 runs to 14 residues. The V and J ends lost 10 bases and 6 bases, in that order; junction bases with no gene match: 11. From germline, CDR1 is ENHRY and CDR2 SYGVKD. The CDR3 bases are TGTGCCACCGGCGATAGCGGGAGGGTTGTCGAGCAGTACTTC. Amino acid sequence: CATGDSGRVVEQYF.

There are a few counts of this clonotype. The chain links TRBV20-1 to TRBJ1-6; D perhaps matches TRBD1 (5 bases). The ends were cut back, 0 bases at V and 13 bases at J, with 10 bases in the middle. CDR1 and CDR2 from the germline V gene are DFQATT and SNEGSKA (reference sequence). The CDR3 has 12 residues. This CDR3 is CSARDRVGPLHF. The CDR3 nucleotides are TGCAGTGCTAGAGACAGGGTCGGGCCCCTCCACTTT.

This clonotype was observed a few times. The chain carries TRBV7-9 and TRBJ2-6; no clear D gene. The CDR3 contains 16 residues. V was clipped by 4 bases and J by 2 bases, with 12 bases between them. Looked up from germline, CDR1 is SEHNR and CDR2 is FQNEAQ (reference sequence). CDR3 in amino acids: CASSSWTETGANVLTF. CDR3 nucleotides: TGTGCCAGCAGCTCCTGGACGGAAACTGGGGCCAACGTCCTGACTTTC. Supplemented by reference TRBV7-9 and TRBJ2-6, the full variable domain reads DTGVSQNPRHKITKRGQNVTFRCDPISEHNRLYWYRQTLGQGPEFLTYFQNEAQLEKSRLLSDRFSAERPKGSFSTLEIQRTEQGDSAMYLCASSSWTETGANVLTFGAGSRLTVL.

This clonotype turned up a few times. A read error may produce the germline difference seen at one junction end. The chain carries TRBV7-9 and TRBJ2-7; unclear D gene. Germline values: CDR1 SEHNR, CDR2 FQNEAQ (reference sequence). The CDR3 is 15 residues long. CDR3 residues: CASSPPGTGRYEQHF. CDR3 nucleotide sequence: TGTGCCAGCAGCCCCCCCGGTACTGGGCGCTACGAGCAGCACTTC.

This clonotype was seen at least ten times. This chain joins TRBV10-3 and TRBJ2-3, with a tentative D call TRBD1 (5 bases). The CDR3 contains 13 residues. Germline CDR1 and CDR2: ENHRY and SYGVKD. V lost 6 bases and J lost 5, with 12 bases in between. CDR3 in amino acids: CAISGQSRDTQYF. CDR3 nucleotides: TGTGCCATCAGCGGACAATCCAGAGATACGCAGTATTTT.

This clonotype was found many times. The chain has TRBV6-2 or TRBV6-3 and TRBJ1-1; weak D call: TRBD1 (6 bases). This CDR3 has 14 residues. V dropped 2 bases and J dropped 6 bases, with 13 bases sitting between them. Germline CDR1 reads MNHEY; CDR2 reads SVGEGT. DNA of the CDR3: TGTGCCAGCAGTTACGGCAGGGGAGCCCCTGAAGCTTTCTTT. Encoded protein: CASSYGRGAPEAFF.

The CDR3 loop is CAISAEIQETQYF. CDR3 in DNA: TGTGCCATCAGTGCCGAAATCCAAGAGACCCAGTACTTC. This chain uses TRBV10-3 with TRBJ2-5; the D is unclear. Germline assignment: CDR1 ENHRY and CDR2 SYGVKD. V was trimmed by 4 bases and J by 1 base, leaving 7 bases between them. CDR3 length equals 13 residues.

The rearrangement links TRBV19 to TRBJ2-1; D may be TRBD1 or TRBD2 (5 bases each). V lost 2 bases to trimming and J lost 12 bases, with 8 bases between them. The CDR3 consists of 11 residues. CDR1 is LNHDA and CDR2 is SQIVND in the germline V gene (reference sequence). In DNA, the CDR3 is TGTGCCAGTAGTATATTGGGGGTGCAGTTCTTC. Translated, it gives CASSILGVQFF.

This chain joins TRBV25-1 and TRBJ2-5; D might be TRBD2 (5 bases). Germline V gene sequence: CDR1 MGHDK, CDR2 SYGVNS. Trimming stripped 2 bases from V and 9 bases from J, with 16 bases between. This CDR3 region has 14 residues. In DNA form, the CDR3 reads TGTGCCAGCAGTGAAACTAGACACCCCGGTGCCCAGTACTTC. As protein: CASSETRHPGAQYF.

This clonotype appeared many times. The J gene is TRBJ2-3, the V gene TRBV29-1; 10 bases agree with TRBD2. This CDR3 is built from 15 residues. The V segment lost 6 bases and the J segment 7 bases; nucleotides outside the gene matches: 13. CDR1 and CDR2 (germline): SQVTM, ANQGSEA. The CDR3 here is CSVSLLAGFGNTQYF. CDR3 bases: TGCAGCGTATCCCTACTAGCGGGATTTGGAAATACGCAGTATTTT.

This clonotype was seen only a few times. The chain uses TRBV19 and TRBJ2-4, with TRBD2 matching over 11 bases. Germline CDR1 and CDR2: LNHDA and SQIVND (reference sequence). The J segment lost 9 bases and the V segment lost 3 bases, leaving 7 bases of the junction unmatched. CDR3 length: 15 amino acids. CDR3: CASSMSPSGRFIQYF. The CDR3 nucleotides are TGTGCCAGTAGTATGAGTCCTAGCGGGAGGTTCATTCAGTACTTC.